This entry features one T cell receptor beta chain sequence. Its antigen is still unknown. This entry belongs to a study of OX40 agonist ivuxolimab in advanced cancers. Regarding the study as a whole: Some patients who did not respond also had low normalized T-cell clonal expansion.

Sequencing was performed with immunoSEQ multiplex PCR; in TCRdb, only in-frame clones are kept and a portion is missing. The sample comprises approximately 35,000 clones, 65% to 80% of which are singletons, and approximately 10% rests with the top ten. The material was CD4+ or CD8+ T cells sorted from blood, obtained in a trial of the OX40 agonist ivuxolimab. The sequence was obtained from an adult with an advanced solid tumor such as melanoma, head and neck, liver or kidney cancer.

CDR3 bases: TGCGCCAGCCTCGGGACTAGCGGGGGTTATGGGGCCAACGTCCTGACTTTC. This gives the protein CASLGTSGGYGANVLTF. This chain connects TRBV5-1 to TRBJ2-6, with 14 bases identical to TRBD2. This CDR3 spans 17 amino acids. V shed 7 bases, J shed 3 bases, and the junction held 6 bases outside the gene matches. CDR1 is SGHRS and CDR2 is YFSETQ in the germline V gene. The complete variable domain, with remaining parts taken from reference TRBV5-1 and TRBJ2-6, reads KAGVTQTPRYLIKTRGQQVTLSCSPISGHRSVSWYQQTPGQGLQFLFEYFSETQRNKGNFPGRFSGRQFSNSRSEMNVSTLELGDSALYLCASLGTSGGYGANVLTFGAGSRLTVL.